The 12 T cell receptor beta chains below come from one sample, sequenced in a study of tumor-infiltrating lymphocytes in primary liver carcinoma. TCR beta cDNA was made from 500 ng total RNA with a constant-region primer. The TCR beta library was amplified through three nested multiplex PCR rounds in a modified ARM-PCR procedure. Each of the first two PCR rounds ran approximately 9 cycles with TRBV1-TRBV30 forward and C-beta reverse primers. Via MiXCR, TCRdb re-called the multiplex PCR reads, giving one row per CDR3 protein. The table has approximately 340,000 distinct CDR3 sequences, 65% seen once. Germline DNA was also extracted, with blood RNA taken from unsorted whole blood. The sequencing input was peripheral blood. The receptors shown here come from a man aged 40-50 years with primary liver carcinoma and hepatitis B virus infection.

With regard to this clonotype: At one end the junction does not follow the germline gene, possibly because of a read error. V usage is TRBV28 and J usage is TRBJ2-6; the D is unclear. This CDR3 comprises 14 residues. Germline V gene data show CDR1 as MDHEN and CDR2 as SYDVKM. The DNA for the CDR3 is TGTGCCAGGAGTTCAGGAACTGGGGCCAACGTCCTGACTTTC. Translating gives CARSSGTGANVLTF.

The V call is TRBV5-6, the J call TRBJ1-1; D gene uncertain. The germline V gene encodes CDR1 SGHDT and CDR2 YYEEEE. With 0 bases removed from V and 3 bases from J, the gap between germline ends came to 9 bases. The CDR3 extends over 14 amino acids. The DNA of the CDR3 is TGTGCCAGCAGCTTGGTACCGTTGGACACTGAAGCTTTCTTT. This sequence encodes CASSLVPLDTEAFF. Based on the CDR3 plus reference TRBV5-6 and TRBJ1-1, the full variable domain is DAGVTQSPTHLIKTRGQQVTLRCSPKSGHDTVSWYQQALGQGPQFIFQYYEEEERQRGNFPDRFSGHQFPNYSSELNVNALLLGDSALYLCASSLVPLDTEAFFGQGTRLTVV.

Regarding this clonotype: A clone one base away is much larger, so this may be a read error. CDR3 residues: CASSYSMNTQYF. CDR3 nucleotides: TGTGCCAGCAGTTACTCTATGAATACGCAGTATTTT. The chain recombines TRBV6-5 with TRBJ2-3; unclear D gene. Germline lookup yields CDR1 MNHEY and CDR2 SVGAGI. V lost 0 bases and J 7 bases, leaving 5 bases between the germline ends. CDR3 length: 12 residues.

In regard to this clonotype: The junction shows a germline mismatch at one end, possibly a read error. V is TRBV11-3 and J is TRBJ2-1; D possibly corresponds to TRBD1 (5 bases). The CDR3 runs to 12 residues. The germline gives CDR1 SGHNT, CDR2 YENEEA. The CDR3 DNA reads TGTGCCAGCAACTTGACGGACAATGAACAGTTCTTC. This encodes CASNLTDNEQFF.

This clonotype came up many times. The V gene is TRBV10-3, the J gene TRBJ2-7; maybe TRBD2 (6 bases). The CDR3 runs to 14 residues. Germline loops: CDR1 ENHRY, CDR2 SYGVKD. Trimming shortened V by 10 bases and J by 6 bases, and 22 bases separated the two germline ends. The CDR3 nucleotides read TGTGCCACCCAGGCCGGACTACCTTCGGGCGAGCAGTACTTC. It translates to CATQAGLPSGEQYF.

This chain joins TRBV11-2 and TRBJ2-3; D remains ambiguous. CDR1 SGHAT and CDR2 FQNNGV come from the germline V gene. V was pared by 4 bases and J by 3 bases, with 17 bases between. The CDR3 has 16 residues. CDR3 protein: CASSWPPGQITDTQYF. The CDR3 DNA reads TGTGCCAGCAGCTGGCCTCCCGGGCAGATAACAGATACGCAGTATTTT.

There are many counts of this clonotype. The chain uses TRBV12-3 or TRBV12-4 and TRBJ2-5; D is possibly TRBD2 (6 bases). The CDR3 covers 15 residues. Trimming took 2 bases from V and 4 from J, leaving 14 bases between them. CDR3 sequence: CASSLPGLGGETQYF. The CDR3 region has the DNA TGTGCCAGCAGTTTACCAGGGCTGGGGGGAGAGACCCAGTACTTC.

A note on this clonotype: One base away lies a much larger clone, so this may be a sequencing read error. The genes are TRBV12-5 and TRBJ2-1, with D tentatively TRBD1 (5 bases). Germline CDR1 LGHNT, CDR2 FRNRAP. Trimming took off 5 bases at V and 11 bases at J, with 13 bases between the two ends. The CDR3 contains 12 residues. As DNA, the CDR3 is TGTGCTAGTGGTGAGCAGGGTAATCAGCAGTTCTTC. This codes for CASGEQGNQQFF. The full variable domain, completed using reference TRBV12-5 and TRBJ2-1, is DARVTQTPRHKVTEMGQEVTMRCQPILGHNTVFWYRQTMMQGLELLAYFRNRAPLDDSGMPKDRFSAEMPDATLATLKIQPSEPRDSAVYFCASGEQGNQQFFGPGTRLTVL.

This chain uses TRBV6-2 or TRBV6-3 with TRBJ2-5; 12 bases agree with TRBD2. This CDR3 is 15 amino acids long. Germline V gives CDR1 MNHEY, CDR2 SVGEGT. The V gene end was trimmed by 10 bases and the J gene end by 5 bases; junction bases not matched to a gene: 11. CDR3 nucleotide sequence: TGTGCCATCAGACCTAGCGGGAGGGCCTGGGAGACCCAGTACTTC. This sequence encodes CAIRPSGRAWETQYF.

This clonotype showed up many times. The J gene is TRBJ2-7, the V gene TRBV11-2, with 9 bases that match TRBD1. CDR3 length equals 16 residues. V lost 0 bases and J lost 3; bases outside the gene matches: 6. The germline V gene encodes CDR1 SGHAT and CDR2 FQNNGV. Written as DNA, the CDR3 is TGTGCCAGCAGCTTAGAATTCGGGGACAGGGTCTACGAGCAGTACTTC. Its protein product is CASSLEFGDRVYEQYF.

The chain combines TRBV12-3 or TRBV12-4 with TRBJ1-1, with 7 bases lining up with TRBD1. Trimming removed 3 bases from V and 4 bases from J; junction bases left unmatched: 11. The CDR3 is made up of 16 amino acids. In DNA form, the CDR3 reads TGTGCCAGCAGTTTCTCCCCGGGACAGCGGTTCACTGAAGCTTTCTTT. Translation gives CASSFSPGQRFTEAFF.

This clonotype came up many times. The chain joins TRBV6-5 to TRBJ1-2; TRBD1 matches at 9 bases. The length of the CDR3 is 14 residues. The V and J ends lost 5 bases and 12 bases, in that order; junction bases with no gene match: 13. Germline CDR1 MNHEY, CDR2 SVGAGI. The CDR3 is CASSKSPGQGRHTF. CDR3 DNA sequence: TGTGCCAGCAGTAAATCGCCGGGACAGGGACGCCACACCTTC.